This T cell receptor (beta chain) is drawn from a study of CD8+ T cells in alopecia areata. Study-wide results and caveats: Especially in alopecia totalis/universalis, lesional scalp showed greater clonality than normal scalp did.

Isolated RNA was reverse transcribed into cDNA used as the sequencing template. Repertoires were generated with immunoSEQ multiplex PCR, while TCRdb's copy carries only in-frame clones and drops some. The top ten hold roughly a tenth of the sample, which has 120,000 or so clones, 45% to 50% seen once. As for this clone: The antigen remains unidentified.

Germline CDR1 reads SGHDT; CDR2 reads YYEEEE. This CDR3 contains 12 residues. V was trimmed by 4 bases and J by 7 bases, leaving 12 bases between them. The chain uses TRBV5-6 and TRBJ2-7, with a tentative D call TRBD2 (6 bases). The sequenced material came from NKG2D-low CD8+ T cells sorted from blood. This receptor was identified in a human donor with alopecia areata. The CDR3 here is CASSRDSAEQYF. The CDR3 coding sequence is TGTGCCAGCAGCAGGGACTCCGCGGAGCAGTACTTC.